This T cell receptor (beta chain) came from a study of T cell responses to AZD1222 COVID-19 vaccine. Overall study results and limits: Distributed over spike, vaccine-associated CD4 TCRs predominated at 160-218 and 743-854. Donors were chiefly white British, with a greater number of females, and clonal diversity was perhaps underestimated. Unmutated variant regions are reportedly the target of nearly half of TCRs that are spike-specific.

Second-dose timings of about 4 or about 12 weeks were pooled. TCRdb's table, derived via immunoSEQ multiplex PCR, lists solely in-frame clones and lacks some. The sample has 110,000 or so clones, more than 70% seen once. With V trimmed by 4 bases and J by 7 bases, 11 bases remained unmatched. Germline V gene sequence: CDR1 SGHRS, CDR2 YFSETQ. The CDR3 is 16 amino acids. As for this clone: Its antigen is not known.

This receptor was obtained from an adult who received the AZD1222 COVID-19 vaccine. V usage is TRBV5-1 and J usage is TRBJ1-3, with 10 bases that match TRBD1. Sequencing was performed on peripheral blood, taken 28 days after the second AZD1222 dose. The CDR3 here is CASSPYTMGQGNTIYF. CDR3 DNA sequence: TGCGCCAGCAGCCCATACACAATGGGACAGGGGAACACCATATATTTT.